This T cell receptor beta chain was obtained from a study of cytomegalovirus exposure and HLA in healthy donors. CDR3 length equals 13 residues. Trimming cost V 4 bases and J 7 bases; bases outside gene matches: 5. CDR1 is SGHRS and CDR2 is YFSETQ in the germline V gene. Some clones are missing from TCRdb's copy, which holds only in-frame ones; the method was immunoSEQ multiplex PCR. The data show about 160,000 clones, around 92% seen once. Sequencing was done on a sample of PBMCs. The chain recombines TRBV5-1 with TRBJ2-5, with 9 bases fitting TRBD2. The TCR was taken from a woman in her late teens or twenties in good health and CMV-seropositive. For the CDR3, the DNA is TGCGCCAGCAGCGAGCGGGAGGCGGGGACCCAGTACTTC. This encodes CASSEREAGTQYF.